The TCR beta chain described here comes from a study of PD-1 blockade in classical Hodgkin lymphoma. Study as a whole: Patients in the cohort were put on intravenous nivolumab, 3 mg/kg every 2 weeks.

Relapses following autologous stem cell transplantation were seen in all patients, with brentuximab vedotin exposure varying. This CDR3 region has 13 residues. Germline-derived CDR1 and CDR2 are SEHNR and FQNEAQ (reference sequence). V lost 5 bases, J lost 8 bases, and 15 bases lay in between. Some clones are missing from TCRdb's copy, which holds only in-frame ones; the method was immunoSEQ multiplex PCR. The sample lists about 100,000 clones, 80% to 90% occurring once. Study-wide results and caveats: Later analyses included only patients treated at least 1 year post-ASCT.

Regarding this clone: Its antigen is not known.

The receptor was isolated from a human donor with classical Hodgkin lymphoma. The input for sequencing was peripheral blood mononuclear cells (PBMCs), taken before the second cycle of nivolumab. The rearrangement joins TRBV7-9 to TRBJ1-2, with D maybe TRBD1 (5 bases). In DNA form, the CDR3 reads TGTGCCAGCAGCCCGTTCCCGCAGGGCGGCTACACCTTC. Its translation is CASSPFPQGGYTF.